The next 8 T cell receptor beta chains were all read from a single sample in a study of Graves' ophthalmopathy and Graves' hyperthyroidism. RNA transcripts were the source from which TCR beta CDR3 regions were amplified. The authors performed first-round RT-PCR with HTBI primers and then a second-round multiplex PCR. From the multiplex PCR reads, TCRdb called clonotypes with MiXCR, one entry per CDR3 protein. This sample has roughly 350,000 distinct CDR3 sequences, with 15% to 20% found just once. Input material: peripheral blood. Receptor source: an adult woman with stable Graves' hyperthyroidism.

This clonotype occurred a few times. J is TRBJ1-1 and V is TRBV9, with 9 bases that match TRBD1. Trimming took 3 bases from V and 5 from J; bases not matched to a gene: 8. CDR3 length equals 15 residues. Germline assignment: CDR1 SGDLS and CDR2 YYNGEE. The CDR3 protein is CASSDSRQGGTEAFF. CDR3 DNA: TGTGCCAGCAGCGACTCCCGACAGGGGGGTACTGAAGCTTTCTTT. Full variable domain (rest looked up from reference TRBV9 and TRBJ1-1): DSGVTQTPKHLITATGQRVTLRCSPRSGDLSVYWYQQSLDQGLQFLIQYYNGEERAKGNILERFSAQQFPDLHSELNLSSLELGDSALYFCASSDSRQGGTEAFFGQGTRLTVV.

This clonotype was detected ten times or more. The chain combines TRBV12-3 or TRBV12-4 with TRBJ2-5, with 10 bases matching TRBD2. Losses at the gene ends were 5 bases for V and 5 bases for J; bases not matched to a gene: 8. The CDR3 contains 15 residues. The CDR3 coding sequence is TGTGCCAGCAGTATTAGCGGGAGGCGGGGGGAGACCCAGTACTTC. The encoded protein is CASSISGRRGETQYF.

About this clonotype: Possible read error: a much larger clone is one base away. The chain is built from TRBV6-5 and TRBJ2-7; a possible D gene is TRBD1 (6 bases). This CDR3 is built from 14 residues. The germline CDR1 and CDR2 sequences are MNHEY and SVGAGI. The V gene lost 0 bases and the J gene lost 5 bases, with 11 bases spanning the gap. For the CDR3, the DNA is TGTGCCAGCAGTTACTCGATGGGGGCCCACGAGCAGTACTTC. Its protein product is CASSYSMGAHEQYF.

This chain joins TRBV6-2 or TRBV6-3 and TRBJ2-2; TRBD2 matches at 12 bases. Germline assignment: CDR1 MNHEY and CDR2 SVGEGT. J was trimmed by 0 bases and V by 2 bases; bases with no gene match: 4. CDR3 size: 18 residues. CDR3 amino acids: CASSYPSGRETNTGELFF. The CDR3 nucleotides are TGTGCCAGCAGTTACCCTAGCGGGAGGGAGACGAACACCGGGGAGCTGTTTTTT.

This clonotype appeared many times. The J gene is TRBJ2-4, the V gene TRBV6-2 or TRBV6-3; D might be TRBD1 (6 bases). The germline V and J ends were trimmed by 7 bases and 15 bases, with 19 bases remaining between them. This CDR3 comprises 12 residues. CDR1 and CDR2 from the germline V gene are MNHEY and SVGEGT. CDR3 DNA sequence: TGTGCCAGCACCAGGCAAGGGGGAACATGGTACTTC. Translated: CASTRQGGTWYF.

This clonotype was detected many times. V gene TRBV11-3 combines with J gene TRBJ2-2; 7 bases agree with TRBD2. There are 15 residues in the CDR3. V shed 3 bases, J shed 0 bases, and the junction held 1 base outside the gene matches. Germline V gene lookup returns CDR1 SGHNT and CDR2 YENEEA. CDR3 sequence: CASSFLAANTGELFF. The CDR3 nucleotides are TGTGCCAGCAGCTTTCTAGCGGCGAACACCGGGGAGCTGTTTTTT.

This clonotype has ten or more counts. This rearrangement joins TRBV4-1 to TRBJ2-7, with D uncertain. The CDR3 is 15 amino acids. With 0 bases removed from V and 2 bases from J, the gap between germline ends came to 11 bases. Germline CDR1 and CDR2: MGHRA and YSYEKL. This CDR3 reads CASSQDHREPYEQYF. Here the CDR3 DNA reads TGCGCCAGCAGCCAAGATCATAGGGAACCCTACGAGCAGTACTTC.

At least ten counts were recorded for this clonotype. The chain employs TRBV7-8 and TRBJ2-7, with D hard to call. Germline-derived CDR1 and CDR2 are SGHVS and FQNEAQ. CDR3 size: 15 residues. Trimming stripped 5 bases from V and 2 bases from J, with 16 bases between. The DNA for the CDR3 is TGTGCCAGCAGCCCTTCTGGCTATTCCACCTACGAGCAGTACTTC. Protein: CASSPSGYSTYEQYF.